This is a list of T cell receptor beta chains from one sample in a study of blood T cell repertoires in COVID-19. The method was immunoSEQ multiplex PCR; TCRdb's version includes in-frame clones alone and lacks a portion of them. The data contain some 300,000 clones, 70% to 90% of them singletons. Specimen: peripheral blood. The receptors stem from a man between 70 and 80 years old with acute or convalescent COVID-19. Both conserved end residues are part of each CDR3. Each record gives: V gene, J gene, D gene, clone size, CDR3 DNA, CDR3 protein. The D gene is left open where the match is weak. Clone size, where shown, is once, few, many, or a class for clones that have expanded.

>TRBV30|TRBJ2-5|TRBD2|-
TGTGCCTGGACTCTTAGCGGGGGGGCCAATGGAGTCGAGACCCAGTACTTC
CAWTLSGGANGVETQYF
>TRBV30|TRBJ1-3|-|-
TGTGCCTGGAGTGCTTTTGGGGGGGGTCCTGGAAACACCATATATTTT
CAWSAFGGGPGNTIYF
>TRBV20-1|TRBJ1-4|-|once
TGCAGTGTAGCGTACAATGAAAAACTGTTTTTT
CSVAYNEKLFF
>TRBV6-5|TRBJ2-2|-|-
TGTGCCAGCAGGCGAAATCACCACACCGGGGAGCTGTTTTTT
CASRRNHHTGELFF
>TRBV5-1|TRBJ2-7|-|-
TGCGCCAGCAGCTTGAGTTCGGGGGGCGACAGTTCCTACGAGCAGTACTTC
CASSLSSGGDSSYEQYF
>TRBV5-8|TRBJ1-5|-|-
TGTGCCAGCAGCGGGCGCCCCAATCAGCCCCAGCATTTT
CASSGRPNQPQHF
>TRBV6-2/TRBV6-3|TRBJ1-5|-|-
TGTGCCAGCAGTTACTCGGGCAGGGAATTTCGGCAGCCCCAGCATTTT
CASSYSGREFRQPQHF
>TRBV7-9|TRBJ2-5|TRBD2|-
TGTGCCAGCAGCCCGGGACTAGGCCGGCCCCGAGAGACCCAGTACTTC
CASSPGLGRPRETQYF
>TRBV20-1|TRBJ2-1|TRBD2|-
TGCAGTGCTAGTGGGCGGGGGACCCTCAATGAGCAGTTCTTC
CSASGRGTLNEQFF
>TRBV19|TRBJ2-5|TRBD2|-
TGTGCCAGTAGTATACTAGCGGGAGCCCAAGAGACCCAGTACTTC
CASSILAGAQETQYF
>TRBV5-1|TRBJ2-1|TRBD2|-
TGCGCCAGCTCACCGGCTGGCGGGGGCTCCTACAATGAGCAGTTCTTC
CASSPAGGGSYNEQFF
>TRBV5-4|TRBJ2-5|TRBD2|-
TGTGCCAGCAGCTTTGGGACTAGCGGGGGGGCCGGTGCAGAGACCCAGTACTTC
CASSFGTSGGAGAETQYF
>TRBV19|TRBJ2-7|-|-
TGTGCCAGTAGTAGCCAGGGAAGTACCTACGAGCAGTACTTC
CASSSQGSTYEQYF
>TRBV9|TRBJ2-2|-|-
TGTGCCAGCAGCCCCTTTGGGAGGGGGGTGACCGGGGAGCTGTTTTTT
CASSPFGRGVTGELFF
>TRBV4-3|TRBJ2-1|-|-
TGCGCCAGCAGCAAAACAGGACCCACCAATGAGCAGTTCTTC
CASSKTGPTNEQFF
>TRBV19|TRBJ2-1|TRBD2|-
TGTGCCAGTAGGTCGGGACTAGCGATCGGTGAGCAGTTCTTC
CASRSGLAIGEQFF
>TRBV6-6|TRBJ2-7|TRBD2|-
TGTGCCAGCACTGTAGCGGGGTTCTCCTACGAGCAGTACTTC
CASTVAGFSYEQYF
>TRBV5-1|TRBJ1-1|-|-
TGCGCCAGCAGCTTGAGCAGGGGGAACACTGAAGCTTTCTTT
CASSLSRGNTEAFF
>TRBV18|TRBJ2-3|TRBD2|once
TGTGCCAGCTCACCAACTAGCGGGAGTTTTACAGATACGCAGTATTTT
CASSPTSGSFTDTQYF
>TRBV5-1|TRBJ2-1|-|once
TGCGCCAGCAGCCCTGGTTGGGAGAATGAGCAGTTCTTC
CASSPGWENEQFF
>TRBV9|TRBJ2-3|TRBD1|-
TGTGCCAGCAGCGGCGGGACAGGAGGCGGTACGCAGTATTTT
CASSGGTGGGTQYF
>TRBV29-1|TRBJ1-6|TRBD1|-
TGCAGCGTGCGACAGGGTAACTATTCACCCCTCCACTTT
CSVRQGNYSPLHF
>TRBV2|TRBJ2-6|-|-
TGTGCCAGCAGTGGGGGGGCTGGGGCCAACGTCCTGACTTTC
CASSGGAGANVLTF
>TRBV24-1|TRBJ2-7|TRBD2|-
TGTGCCACCGGGGGGACTAGCGGGGACTCCTACGAGCAGTACTTC
CATGGTSGDSYEQYF
>TRBV21-1|TRBJ1-5|-|-
TGTGCCAGCAGCAAAGTCCGTTTGTCGGTGCGGCGGAATCAGCCCCAGCATTTT
CASSKVRLSVRRNQPQHF
>TRBV4-2|TRBJ2-2|TRBD2|-
TGTGCCAGCAGCCAAGGACTAGCTGGGGAGCTGTTTTTT
CASSQGLAGELFF
>TRBV28|TRBJ2-5|TRBD1|-
TGTGCCAGCAGTTCCCACGGACAGGAGAGGCAAGAGACCCAGTACTTC
CASSSHGQERQETQYF
>TRBV6-6|TRBJ2-7|TRBD2|-
TGTGCCAGCAGACCCAGCGGGAAAACCTACGAGCAGTACTTC
CASRPSGKTYEQYF
>TRBV18|TRBJ2-7|TRBD1|-
TGTGCCAGCTCCCTGGCCGGGACAGGGCTCTACGAGCAGTACTTC
CASSLAGTGLYEQYF
>TRBV6-5|TRBJ1-6|-|-
TGTGCCAGCAGTTACGTCGGGGGAGCTTCACCCCTCCACTTT
CASSYVGGASPLHF